A selection of T cell receptor beta chains follows, all from one sample in a study of blood T cells in healthy people across ages. Each CDR3 protein is one row after TCRdb ran MiXCR on the 5' RACE reads. The profile shows roughly 790,000 distinct CDR3 sequences, roughly 43% of them singletons. The sequenced sample was blood. Source of these receptors: a woman aged 55 to 70 in good health. The CDR3 runs from the conserved cysteine through the conserved F or W. Fields, in order: V gene, J gene, clone size, D gene, CDR3 DNA, CDR3 protein. The D gene is left open where the match is weak. A clone size is listed for some rows: how often the clone was seen (once, few, many), or a class if it is expanded.

>TRBV6-1|TRBJ1-1|-|-
TGTGCCAGTTCAGTTCACCTAATGAACACTGAAGCTTTCTTT
CASSVHLMNTEAFF
>TRBV7-3|TRBJ1-1|-|-
TGTGCCAGCAGCTTAACGGGGCACACTGAAGCTTTCTTT
CASSLTGHTEAFF
>TRBV7-2|TRBJ2-1|few|TRBD2
TGTGCCAGCAGCCCAGCGGGAGGGCCCTACAATGAGCAGTTCTTC
CASSPAGGPYNEQFF
>TRBV9|TRBJ2-3|-|-
TGTGCCTGCAGCCCACGCACAGATACGCAGTATTTT
CACSPRTDTQYF
>TRBV12-3/TRBV12-4|TRBJ1-4|many|TRBD1
TGTGCCAGCAGTCCCCGACAGGGAGAGGGCGAAAAACTGTTTTTT
CASSPRQGEGEKLFF
>TRBV6-1|TRBJ2-1|-|TRBD1
TGTGCCATCAAACCGACAGGGGGTAATGAGCAGTTCTTC
CAIKPTGGNEQFF
>TRBV7-2|TRBJ2-5|once|TRBD2
TGTGCCAGCAGCTACCAGGGACTAGCGGGGGGGGAGACCCAGTACTTC
CASSYQGLAGGETQYF
>TRBV7-3|TRBJ2-1|-|TRBD2
TGTGCCAGCTCCCGGGACTATCGACTCGCCTACAATGAGCAGTTCTTC
CASSRDYRLAYNEQFF
>TRBV12-3/TRBV12-4|TRBJ1-5|-|-
TGTGCCAGCAGTTTCAGGGCCGTCGGGTATAGCAATCAGCCCCAGCATTTT
CASSFRAVGYSNQPQHF
>TRBV12-3/TRBV12-4|TRBJ1-1|-|-
TGTGCCAGCCGTTTTAGCACAGTGCCCAACACTGAAGCTTTCTTT
CASRFSTVPNTEAFF